A single sample gave rise to the 15 T cell receptor beta chains below, sequenced in a study of low-dose radiotherapy and immunotherapy resistance in tumors. Covering alpha and beta chains, TRAV- and TRBV-specific primers were used for the first-strand cDNA. Amplification of TCRs used a constant-region primer and V-primer adapter for 20 PCR cycles. MiXCR was run by TCRdb on the reads, yielding one entry per CDR3 protein. This sample has around 13,000 distinct CDR3 sequences, with 60% found just once. The receptor set was obtained from a human donor with advanced metastatic prostate, ovarian, gallbladder or colorectal cancer (not recorded which). This table probably holds off-target reads from a library built for another chain.

This chain joins TRBV7-9 and TRBJ2-3, with no clear D. Germline loops: CDR1 SEHNR, CDR2 FQNEAQ (reference sequence). Trimming left V 4 bases short and J 1 base short, with 9 bases between. The CDR3 consists of 14 residues. The CDR3 region is CASSSSTGTDTQYF. The CDR3 region has the DNA TGTGCCAGCAGCTCATCTACCGGCACAGATACGCAGTATTTT.

J is TRBJ2-7 and V is TRBV19; 7 bases align to TRBD1. The germline V gene has CDR1 LNHDA and CDR2 SQIVND (reference sequence). The ends lost 6 bases at V and 8 bases at J; junction bases unmatched: 10. The CDR3 covers 13 residues. The CDR3 bases are TGTGCCAGTAGCAGAGGGGGCCCAGACCAGCAGTACTTC. Residues: CASSRGGPDQQYF.

This chain uses TRBV5-1 with TRBJ2-1; weak D call: TRBD1 (5 bases). Germline assignment: CDR1 SGHRS and CDR2 YFSETQ. The CDR3 is 15 amino acids. Trimming cost V 0 bases and J 6 bases, with 13 bases left between them. CDR3 amino acids: CASSLGQLIGNEQFF. For the CDR3, the DNA is TGCGCCAGCAGCTTGGGACAGCTAATTGGCAATGAGCAGTTCTTC. The full variable domain, its missing parts supplied by reference TRBV5-1 and TRBJ2-1, is KAGVTQTPRYLIKTRGQQVTLSCSPISGHRSVSWYQQTPGQGLQFLFEYFSETQRNKGNFPGRFSGRQFSNSRSEMNVSTLELGDSALYLCASSLGQLIGNEQFFGPGTRLTVL.

This clonotype was counted a few times. The genes are TRBV12-3 or TRBV12-4 and TRBJ2-1, with 10 bases lining up with TRBD2. This CDR3 is built from 14 residues. V dropped 10 bases and J dropped 4; count of bases not matched to a gene: 7. CDR3 in amino acids: CATSSGGIYNEQFF. The CDR3 DNA is TGTGCCACCTCTAGCGGGGGAATATACAATGAGCAGTTCTTC.

This clonotype was found a few times. The J gene is TRBJ2-1, the V gene TRBV5-1; D may be TRBD2 (5 bases). V was clipped by 4 bases and J by 5 bases, with 16 bases between them. The CDR3 is made up of 15 amino acids. CDR1 is SGHRS, CDR2 YFSETQ, per germline. DNA for the CDR3: TGCGCCAGCAGCCCAGTTAGCGAGGGAAACAATGAGCAGTTCTTC. Translation gives CASSPVSEGNNEQFF.

The chain employs TRBV12-1 and TRBJ1-5; the table calls TRBD1, which could not be checked here. TRBV12-1 is a pseudogene locus. There are 13 residues in the CDR3. For the CDR3, the DNA is TGTGCCAGCAGTGCAGGGTACAATCAGCCCCAGCATTTT. This encodes CASSAGYNQPQHF.

This clonotype was recorded a few times. The J gene is TRBJ2-3, the V gene TRBV5-1, with D possibly being TRBD2 (6 bases). The CDR3 consists of 14 residues. The germline CDR1 and CDR2 sequences are SGHRS and YFSETQ. V lost 0 bases and J lost 5, with 10 bases in between. CDR3 residues: CASSLGGVEDTQYF. DNA for the CDR3: TGCGCCAGCAGCTTGGGCGGGGTTGAAGATACGCAGTATTTT.

The chain couples TRBV28 to TRBJ2-7; D assignment may be TRBD1 or TRBD2 (5 bases each). Germline-derived CDR1 and CDR2 are MDHEN and SYDVKM. V was cut by 7 bases and J by 2 bases, with 15 bases left in between. The CDR3 contains 14 residues. CDR3 DNA: TGTGCCAGCACCCTCGGGGCGACCCCCTACGAGCAGTACTTC. As protein: CASTLGATPYEQYF.

CDR3: CASSLRDMNTEAFF. CDR3 sequence (DNA): TGTGCCAGCAGTTTACGAGATATGAACACTGAAGCTTTCTTT. The V call is TRBV12-3 or TRBV12-4, the J call TRBJ1-1; D is unresolved. V was shortened by 2 bases and J by 0 bases, with 7 bases between the two germline ends. The CDR3 is made up of 14 amino acids.

V usage is TRBV24-1 and J usage is TRBJ2-2; 14 positions match TRBD2. The CDR3 runs to 18 residues. Germline V gene lookup returns CDR1 KGHDR and CDR2 SFDVKD. J was trimmed by 0 bases and V by 4 bases; bases with no gene match: 3. CDR3 bases: TGTGCCACCAGTGACCTGGGACTAGCGGGGGCGAACACCGGGGAGCTGTTTTTT. Its protein product is CATSDLGLAGANTGELFF.

This sequence joins TRBV6-2 or TRBV6-3 and TRBJ2-7, with a weak D call TRBD2 (6 bases). The V gene's germline CDR1 is MNHEY and CDR2 SVGEGT. Trimming removed 0 bases from V and 5 bases from J, with 17 bases in between. This CDR3 is 16 amino acids long. The CDR3 is CASSYSMLGLANEQYF. In DNA form, the CDR3 reads TGTGCCAGCAGTTACTCGATGCTCGGGCTAGCGAACGAGCAGTACTTC.

This sequence joins TRBV28 and TRBJ2-7, with D perhaps TRBD1 (6 bases). CDR3 length equals 12 residues. CDR1 MDHEN and CDR2 SYDVKM come from the germline V gene. Between the trimmed V and J ends, which lost 8 bases and 2 bases, there was a span of 10 bases. Written as DNA, the CDR3 is TGTGCCAGCCACAGGGCAGCCTACGAGCAGTACTTC. Translated, it gives CASHRAAYEQYF.

The V and J genes are TRBV11-2 and TRBJ2-3; 7 bases are a match to TRBD1. The V gene end was trimmed by 3 bases and the J gene end by 14 bases; junction bases not matched to a gene: 11. The CDR3 runs to 13 residues. Germline CDR1 and CDR2: SGHAT and FQNNGV. CDR3 sequence: CASSLERQGILYF. CDR3 sequence (DNA): TGTGCCAGCAGCTTGGAACGACAGGGAATCCTGTATTTT.

This clonotype was counted only a few times. V is TRBV20-1 and J is TRBJ1-1; TRBD1 is a possible D gene (6 bases). The CDR3 runs 16 residues. Between the trimmed V and J ends, which lost 5 bases and 0 bases, there was a span of 19 bases. Per the germline V gene, CDR1 is DFQATT and CDR2 is SNEGSKA (reference sequence). CDR3 residues: CSAPRGGGMMNTEAFF. DNA for the CDR3: TGCAGTGCTCCAAGGGGGGGCGGTATGATGAACACTGAAGCTTTCTTT.

The CDR3 bases are TGCAGTGCTAGGGACAACTACGAGCAGTACTTC. Translation gives CSARDNYEQYF. The chain carries TRBV20-1 and TRBJ2-7; TRBD1 is a possible D gene (5 bases). Trimming stripped 3 bases from V and 3 bases from J, with 6 bases between. CDR1 is DFQATT and CDR2 is SNEGSKA in the germline V gene (reference sequence). The CDR3 is made up of 11 amino acids.